This T cell receptor beta chain was found in a study of T cell repertoires in cytomegalovirus infection. TCRdb redid the calling of the reads with MiXCR, one entry per CDR3 protein. The profile shows 35,000 to 55,000 distinct CDR3 sequences, about a fifth of them singletons. This clonotype has only a few counts. Its matching antigen is unknown. CDR1 GTSNPN and CDR2 SVGIG come from the germline V gene (reference sequence). The trim removed 5 bases at V and 6 bases at J, leaving 7 bases unmatched. The CDR3 loop spans 14 amino acids. This TCR came from a human donor in good health (CMV status not recorded). Some clones in this sample may be carry-over from other donors' samples. The gene calls are TRBV30 and TRBJ1-4; TRBD1 agrees at 9 bases. Sample: CD8+ T cells from cultured PBMCs, taken from culture after CMV antigen stimulation. Here the CDR3 DNA reads TGTGCCTGGGAGGGGACAGGGAATTATGAAAAACTGTTTTTT. Translated, it gives CAWEGTGNYEKLFF.